This entry describes one T cell receptor (beta chain). Its antigen is currently unknown. This CDR3 region has 14 residues. Trimming pared 3 bases from V and 3 bases from J, leaving 9 bases between. Germline CDR1 reads WSHSY; CDR2 reads SAAADI. The data were taken from a study of siplizumab effects on memory and regulatory T cells. TCR templates numbering 75,000 to 100,000 were assayed per sample. The data were produced by immunoSEQ multiplex PCR, yet TCRdb's version contains in-frame clones alone and is incomplete. This table holds roughly 120,000 clones, about 90% found once. Study-level points and caveats: Among sequences traceable to unstimulated CD4+ memory cells, alloreactive ones were significantly reduced by siplizumab. Whether proliferating Tregs in siplizumab cultures suppress was not functionally confirmed. It was not possible to assign a naive or memory phenotype to roughly 80-96% of proliferating CD4+ or CD8+ clones.

The TCR comes from a human donor in good health. Sequencing was carried out using Tregs sorted from blood. The rearrangement links TRBV10-2 to TRBJ1-3, with D perhaps matching TRBD1 (6 bases). CDR3 DNA: TGCGCCAGCAGTGACACAGGGAATGGAAACACCATATATTTT. This translates into CASSDTGNGNTIYF.